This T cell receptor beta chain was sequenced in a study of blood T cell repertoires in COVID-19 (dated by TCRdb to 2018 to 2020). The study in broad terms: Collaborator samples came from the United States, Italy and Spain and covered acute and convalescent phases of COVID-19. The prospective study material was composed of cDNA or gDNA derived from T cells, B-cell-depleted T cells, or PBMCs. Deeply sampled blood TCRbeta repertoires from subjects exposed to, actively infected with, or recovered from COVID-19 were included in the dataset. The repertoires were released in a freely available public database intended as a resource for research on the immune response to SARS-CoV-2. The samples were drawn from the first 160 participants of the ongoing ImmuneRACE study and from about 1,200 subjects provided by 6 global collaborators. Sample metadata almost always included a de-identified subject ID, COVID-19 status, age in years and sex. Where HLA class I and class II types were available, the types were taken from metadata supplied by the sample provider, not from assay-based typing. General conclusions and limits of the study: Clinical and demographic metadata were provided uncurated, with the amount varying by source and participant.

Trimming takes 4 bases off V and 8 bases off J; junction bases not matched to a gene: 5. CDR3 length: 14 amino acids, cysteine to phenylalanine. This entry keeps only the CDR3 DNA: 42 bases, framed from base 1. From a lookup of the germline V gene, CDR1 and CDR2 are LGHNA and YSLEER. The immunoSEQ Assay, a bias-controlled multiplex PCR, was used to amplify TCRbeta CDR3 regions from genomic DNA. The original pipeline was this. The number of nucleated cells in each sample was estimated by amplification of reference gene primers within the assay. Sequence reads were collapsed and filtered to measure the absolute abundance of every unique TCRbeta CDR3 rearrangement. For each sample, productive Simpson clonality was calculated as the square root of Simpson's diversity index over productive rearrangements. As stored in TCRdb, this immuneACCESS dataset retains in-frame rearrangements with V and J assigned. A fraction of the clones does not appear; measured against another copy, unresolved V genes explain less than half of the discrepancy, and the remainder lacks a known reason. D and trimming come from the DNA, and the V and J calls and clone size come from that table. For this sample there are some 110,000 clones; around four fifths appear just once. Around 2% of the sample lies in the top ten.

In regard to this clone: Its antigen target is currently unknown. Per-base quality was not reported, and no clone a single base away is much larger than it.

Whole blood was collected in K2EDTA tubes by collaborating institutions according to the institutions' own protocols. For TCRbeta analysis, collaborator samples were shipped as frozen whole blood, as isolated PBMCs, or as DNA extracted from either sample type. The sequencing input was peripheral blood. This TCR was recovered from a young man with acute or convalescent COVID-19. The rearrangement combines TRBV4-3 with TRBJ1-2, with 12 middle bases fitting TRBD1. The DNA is TGCGCCAGCAGCCCCGGGACAGGGGGCAGCGGCTACACCTTC. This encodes CASSPGTGGSGYTF.